This is a list of T cell receptor beta chains from one sample in a study of shared clonotypes between healthy human individuals. Here immunoSEQ multiplex PCR was the method, and the copy in TCRdb shows in-frame clones only, minus some. The table includes some 2.1 million clones, just over 90% detected once. Sequences were obtained from naive CD8+ T cells from PBMCs. The receptor source for this set is a man between 18 and 29 years old in good health. Some clones in this sample may be carry-over from other donors' samples. The CDR3 runs from the conserved cysteine through the conserved F or W. The D gene is left open where the match is weak. Not all rows give a size; the values are once, few, many and, for expanded clones, a class.

>-|-|TRBJ1-1|TRBV27
CASLRWNTEAFF
TGTGCCAGCTTAAGGTGGAACACTGAAGCTTTCTTT
>-|TRBD2|TRBJ2-7|TRBV27
CASAIAGEYYEQYF
TGTGCCAGTGCGATAGCGGGAGAATACTACGAGCAGTACTTC
>-|TRBD2|TRBJ2-1|TRBV5-1
CASSPSGSQYNEQFF
TGCGCCAGCAGCCCTAGCGGGAGCCAATACAATGAGCAGTTCTTC
>-|TRBD2|TRBJ2-1|TRBV2
CAVAGSGRLSYNEQFF
TGTGCCGTGGCGGGTAGCGGGAGGTTGTCCTACAATGAGCAGTTCTTC
>-|-|TRBJ2-7|TRBV28
CASSFRGAYEQYF
TGTGCCAGCAGTTTTAGGGGGGCCTACGAGCAGTACTTC
>-|-|TRBJ2-7|TRBV30
CAWSVLAGYEQYF
TGTGCCTGGAGTGTACTAGCTGGGTACGAGCAGTACTTC
>-|TRBD1|TRBJ2-2|TRBV9
CASSPSTGSTTGELFF
TGTGCCAGCAGCCCTTCGACAGGGTCGACCACCGGGGAGCTGTTTTTT
>-|-|TRBJ2-5|TRBV7-9
CASSLVRDLRETQYF
TGTGCCAGCTCACTGGTCAGGGACCTCCGGGAGACCCAGTACTTC
>-|-|TRBJ2-7|TRBV13
CASSPRGGDEQYF
TGTGCCAGCAGCCCGAGGGGGGGGGACGAGCAGTACTTC
>-|TRBD2|TRBJ2-1|TRBV7-9
CASSTRLAVYNEQFF
TGTGCCAGCAGCACCCGTCTAGCGGTCTACAATGAGCAGTTCTTC
>-|-|TRBJ1-2|TRBV19
CATRAALNFYYGYTF
TGTGCCACACGGGCAGCCCTCAATTTCTACTATGGCTACACCTTC
>-|-|TRBJ2-3|TRBV9
CASQPLGSTDTQYF
TGTGCCAGCCAGCCCCTTGGCAGCACAGATACGCAGTATTTT
>-|-|TRBJ1-2|TRBV19
CASSIDHGNYGYTF
TGTGCCAGTAGTATAGATCACGGTAACTATGGCTACACCTTC
>once|-|TRBJ2-1|TRBV14
CASSQRGFGTVRNEQFF
TGTGCCAGCAGTCAAAGGGGCTTCGGGACGGTCAGAAATGAGCAGTTCTTC
>-|-|TRBJ2-1|TRBV6-1
CASKFEAGKSNEQFF
TGTGCCAGCAAATTCGAGGCAGGGAAGTCCAATGAGCAGTTCTTC
>few|TRBD1|TRBJ1-1|TRBV11-2
CASSPMTGRGTEAFF
TGTGCCAGCAGCCCCATGACAGGGCGGGGCACTGAAGCTTTCTTT
>-|-|TRBJ1-5|TRBV2
CASSNGGVLNQPQHF
TGTGCCAGCAGTAACGGGGGTGTGTTGAATCAGCCCCAGCATTTT
>-|TRBD1|TRBJ1-1|TRBV25-1
CASSEGQGLISDTEAFF
TGTGCCAGCAGTGAGGGACAGGGTTTAATATCGGACACTGAAGCTTTCTTT
>-|-|TRBJ1-1|TRBV11-2
CASSLAASEAFF
TGTGCCAGCAGCTTAGCGGCTTCTGAAGCTTTCTTT
>-|-|TRBJ2-7|TRBV19
CASSIRPVGSYEQYF
TGTGCCAGTAGTATACGTCCAGTGGGCTCCTACGAGCAGTACTTC
>-|TRBD1|TRBJ2-1|TRBV5-1
CASSQGTAPGDEQFF
TGCGCCAGCAGCCAAGGGACAGCCCCAGGGGATGAGCAGTTCTTC
>once|-|TRBJ2-5|TRBV7-9
CASSSNRGHQETQYF
TGTGCCAGCAGCTCGAACCGGGGTCACCAAGAGACCCAGTACTTC
>-|-|TRBJ2-3|TRBV6-5
CASQNLRATDTQYF
TGTGCCAGCCAAAATCTTCGGGCCACAGATACGCAGTATTTT
>-|-|TRBJ1-1|TRBV7-2
CASSNAPLRAFF
TGTGCCAGCAGCAATGCCCCCCTTCGAGCTTTCTTT
>-|-|TRBJ2-3|TRBV9
CASSVVPRGSTDTQYF
TGTGCCAGCAGCGTAGTGCCGAGGGGCAGCACAGATACGCAGTATTTT
>-|-|TRBJ1-6|TRBV28
CASSSDRYNSPLHF
TGTGCCAGCAGTTCGGACCGCTATAATTCACCCCTCCACTTT
>-|-|TRBJ2-6|TRBV27
CASSPQGAGANVLTF
TGTGCCAGCAGTCCTCAGGGTGCGGGGGCCAACGTCCTGACTTTC
>-|-|TRBJ1-1|TRBV19
CASSMRWQGPAGAFF
TGTGCCAGTAGTATGCGGTGGCAGGGTCCTGCTGGAGCTTTCTTT
>once|TRBD1|TRBJ1-3|TRBV15
CATSSDGQGGNTIYF
TGTGCCACCAGCAGTGATGGACAGGGGGGAAACACCATATATTTT
>-|-|TRBJ1-4|TRBV9
CASSVDRSATNEKLFF
TGTGCCAGCAGCGTCGACAGGTCCGCAACTAATGAAAAACTGTTTTTT
>-|-|TRBJ1-1|TRBV27
CASSLGGAPGGTEAFF
TGTGCCAGCAGTTTAGGGGGGGCCCCTGGGGGCACTGAAGCTTTCTTT
>-|-|TRBJ2-1|TRBV19
CASSIEPRSYNEQFF
TGTGCCAGTAGTATAGAGCCGCGCTCCTACAATGAGCAGTTCTTC
>few|-|TRBJ1-1|TRBV5-4
CASSQRGLGEAFF
TGTGCCAGCAGCCAAAGGGGTTTAGGTGAAGCTTTCTTT
>-|-|TRBJ1-4|TRBV6-5
CASSYTAENEKLFF
TGTGCCAGCAGTTACACCGCAGAGAATGAAAAACTGTTTTTT
>once|-|TRBJ2-5|TRBV7-8
CASSSLDGIRTQYF
TGTGCCAGCAGCTCCCTGGACGGGATTCGGACCCAGTACTTC
>few|-|TRBJ1-1|TRBV9
CASSVDIMNTEAFF
TGTGCCAGCAGCGTAGACATCATGAACACTGAAGCTTTCTTT
>-|TRBD1|TRBJ2-3|TRBV29-1
CSVSGQVTDTQYF
TGCAGCGTATCGGGACAGGTCACAGATACGCAGTATTTT
>once|-|TRBJ2-1|TRBV7-2
CASSLSSATGQFF
TGTGCCAGCAGCTTATCTAGCGCCACTGGGCAGTTCTTC
>-|-|TRBJ1-5|TRBV15
CATSRNGADHQPQHF
TGTGCCACCAGCAGGAATGGGGCAGATCATCAGCCCCAGCATTTT
>-|-|TRBJ2-2|TRBV9
CASSVDGRNGELFF
TGTGCCAGCAGCGTAGATGGGCGGAACGGGGAGCTGTTTTTT
>-|TRBD2|TRBJ2-7|TRBV4-2
CASSQVGLAGGPSYEQYF
TGTGCCAGCAGCCAAGTCGGACTAGCGGGAGGGCCCTCCTACGAGCAGTACTTC
>once|TRBD2|TRBJ2-5|TRBV27
CASTSMGLTGGETQYF
TGTGCCAGCACCTCCATGGGACTTACGGGAGGAGAGACCCAGTACTTC
>-|TRBD2|TRBJ2-1|TRBV7-9
CASSPAGGDLYNEQFF
TGTGCCAGCAGCCCCGCGGGGGGGGACCTTTACAATGAGCAGTTCTTC
>few|-|TRBJ1-5|TRBV19
CAGGSNQPQHF
TGTGCCGGTGGGAGCAATCAGCCCCAGCATTTT
>-|-|TRBJ2-3|TRBV27
CASSQTSLPSTDTQYF
TGTGCCAGCAGTCAAACTAGTTTACCCAGCACAGATACGCAGTATTTT
>-|-|TRBJ2-1|TRBV6-6
CASSYSTLSSYNEQFF
TGTGCCAGCAGTTACTCGACCCTAAGCTCCTACAATGAGCAGTTCTTC
>-|-|TRBJ2-7|TRBV11-3
CASSNRPLDEQYF
TGTGCCAGCAGCAACAGACCCCTGGACGAGCAGTACTTC
>-|TRBD2|TRBJ2-5|TRBV19
CASRAGVAETQYF
TGTGCCAGTAGGGCGGGAGTTGCAGAGACCCAGTACTTC
>-|TRBD1|TRBJ2-7|TRBV15
CATSMQIGTGYYEQYF
TGTGCCACCAGCATGCAGATCGGGACAGGGTACTACGAGCAGTACTTC
>-|-|TRBJ2-2|TRBV11-2
CASSFARNTGELFF
TGTGCCAGCAGCTTTGCCCGAAACACCGGGGAGCTGTTTTTT
>-|-|TRBJ2-2|TRBV19
CASSIPGDYPGELFF
TGTGCCAGTAGTATTCCGGGCGACTACCCCGGGGAGCTGTTTTTT
>-|-|TRBJ1-2|TRBV29-1
CSVEDPVRTMGYTF
TGCAGCGTTGAAGATCCAGTCCGGACTATGGGCTACACCTTC
>-|TRBD1|TRBJ1-3|TRBV9
CASSEGRGQKNTIYF
TGTGCCAGCAGCGAGGGGAGGGGGCAGAAAAACACCATATATTTT
>few|-|TRBJ1-1|TRBV30
CAWSVIQGSEAFF
TGTGCCTGGAGTGTAATCCAAGGCTCTGAAGCTTTCTTT